The 14 T cell receptor beta chains below were found in one sample sequenced in a study of identical twins. TCRdb reanalysed the 5' RACE reads using MiXCR and keeps one entry per CDR3 protein. The sample contains about 530,000 distinct CDR3 sequences, about 20% of which appear only once. The data were also submitted as part of a second study, on yellow fever vaccine responses in identical twins.

Sequences were obtained from CD4+ T cells sorted from blood. The receptors derive from a woman aged 18-29 years in good health.

The rearrangement uses TRBV10-3 and TRBJ2-5, with D perhaps matching TRBD1 (5 bases). Trimming cost V 10 bases and J 5 bases, with 14 bases left between them. In germline, CDR1 is ENHRY, CDR2 SYGVKD. The CDR3 consists of 12 residues. CDR3 in DNA: TGTGCCACCGAAGACAGTTGGGAGACCCAGTACTTC. Translated, it gives CATEDSWETQYF.

The rearrangement uses TRBV28 and TRBJ2-3, with TRBD2 matching 8 bases. V shed 7 bases and J 6 bases; nucleotides not matched to a gene: 15. Germline values: CDR1 MDHEN, CDR2 SYDVKM. The CDR3 is 16 residues long. The CDR3 reads CASKTGGAGGPDTQYF. The DNA of the CDR3 is TGTGCCAGCAAGACCGGGGGGGCGGGAGGTCCGGATACGCAGTATTTT.

This clonotype was counted only a few times. CDR3 sequence: CSAPDSNQPQHF. The CDR3 bases are TGCAGTGCTCCGGACAGCAATCAGCCCCAGCATTTT. This chain uses TRBV20-1 with TRBJ1-5; D ambiguous. V dropped 5 bases and J dropped 1 base, with 6 bases sitting between them. Germline CDR1 is DFQATT and CDR2 is SNEGSKA (reference sequence). The CDR3 has 12 residues.

This chain joins TRBV12-3 or TRBV12-4 and TRBJ2-7; 7 bases match TRBD1. This CDR3 has 13 amino acids. V lost 6 bases and J lost 5; bases outside the gene matches: 7. DNA of the CDR3: TGTGCCAGCAGCCTTGACAGGGCAAACGAGCAGTACTTC. Its translation: CASSLDRANEQYF.

This clonotype was seen more than once but under ten times. The chain employs TRBV20-1 and TRBJ2-7, with 7 bases fitting TRBD1. Germline V gene lookup returns CDR1 DFQATT and CDR2 SNEGSKA (reference sequence). The CDR3 is made up of 14 amino acids. The V gene end was trimmed by 4 bases and the J gene end by 2 bases; junction bases not matched to a gene: 8. CDR3 amino acids: CSANTDRQTYEQYF. The CDR3 DNA is TGCAGTGCTAATACGGACAGGCAAACCTACGAGCAGTACTTC.

The rearrangement uses TRBV3-1 and TRBJ2-1; D is perhaps TRBD2 (5 bases). Trimming took 4 bases from V and 6 from J, leaving 13 bases between them. In germline, CDR1 is LGHDT, CDR2 YNNKEL (reference sequence). CDR3 length: 14 residues. The CDR3: CASSPPAGTNEQFF. DNA for the CDR3: TGTGCCAGCAGCCCCCCGGCGGGTACCAATGAGCAGTTCTTC.

This clonotype was counted only a few times. The gene calls are TRBV12-3 or TRBV12-4 and TRBJ2-1; TRBD2 aligns across 11 bases. V shed 6 bases and J 0 bases; nucleotides not matched to a gene: 10. The CDR3 runs 18 residues. Here the CDR3 reads CASSTGTSGLTSYNEQFF. CDR3 DNA sequence: TGTGCCAGCAGCACCGGGACTAGCGGCCTTACCTCCTACAATGAGCAGTTCTTC.

This chain connects TRBV20-1 to TRBJ2-3; the match to TRBD1 covers 7 bases. CDR1 and CDR2 (germline): DFQATT, SNEGSKA (reference sequence). This CDR3 has 15 amino acids. V was pared by 0 bases and J by 5 bases, with 8 bases of the junction left unmatched. The CDR3, as DNA: TGCAGTGCTAGAGATCCACAGGGGAATAGAGATACGCAGTATTTT. Translated, it gives CSARDPQGNRDTQYF.

The rearrangement links TRBV6-5 to TRBJ1-1, with TRBD1 as a possible D gene (6 bases). Trimming cost V 3 bases and J 3 bases, with 14 bases left between them. This CDR3 has 15 residues. Germline V gene data show CDR1 as MNHEY and CDR2 as SVGAGI. The chain's CDR3 is CASSYLTGWDTEAFF. The CDR3 region has the DNA TGTGCCAGCAGTTATCTTACAGGGTGGGACACTGAAGCTTTCTTT.

This sequence joins TRBV3-1 and TRBJ2-1, with 11 bases lining up with TRBD2. The CDR3 is 16 amino acids. V trimming: 3 bases; J trimming: 6 bases; junction bases outside the gene matches: 7. Germline V gene data show CDR1 as LGHDT and CDR2 as YNNKEL (reference sequence). Written as DNA, the CDR3 is TGTGCCAGCAGCCAGGCCGGACTAGCGGGCTCCAATGAGCAGTTCTTC. Encoded protein: CASSQAGLAGSNEQFF.

V and J are TRBV9 and TRBJ2-1; 10 nucleotides agree with TRBD2. From germline, CDR1 is SGDLS and CDR2 YYNGEE. V trimming: 2 bases; J trimming: 4 bases; junction bases outside the gene matches: 3. The CDR3 totals 15 residues. The CDR3 here is CASSVRTSGYNEQFF. CDR3 nucleotides: TGTGCCAGCAGCGTTAGGACTAGCGGATACAATGAGCAGTTCTTC. Looking up the rest from reference TRBV9 and TRBJ2-1 gives the full variable domain: DSGVTQTPKHLITATGQRVTLRCSPRSGDLSVYWYQQSLDQGLQFLIQYYNGEERAKGNILERFSAQQFPDLHSELNLSSLELGDSALYFCASSVRTSGYNEQFFGPGTRLTVL.

This chain uses TRBV6-2 or TRBV6-3 with TRBJ2-7, with D perhaps assigned TRBD1 or TRBD2 (5 bases each). Trimming pared 5 bases from V and 4 bases from J, leaving 12 bases between. Germline CDR1 and CDR2: MNHEY and SVGEGT. The CDR3 totals 13 residues. CDR3: CASSSRERYEQYF. CDR3 in DNA: TGTGCCAGCAGTAGCAGGGAGAGGTACGAGCAGTACTTC.

This clonotype turned up a few times. The chain links TRBV12-3 or TRBV12-4 to TRBJ1-4, with a tentative D call TRBD1 (5 bases). This CDR3 spans 15 amino acids. Trimming stripped 5 bases from V and 4 bases from J, with 14 bases between. CDR3 in amino acids: CASSLGRGVNEKLFF. The CDR3 nucleotides read TGTGCCAGCAGTCTAGGGCGGGGGGTTAATGAAAAACTGTTTTTT.

The V and J genes are TRBV2 and TRBJ1-4; D unresolved. V was pared by 4 bases and J by 10 bases, with 10 bases between. There are 12 residues in the CDR3. Germline CDR1 is SNHLY and CDR2 is FYNNEI. CDR3 in amino acids: CASSVVSGKLFF. The CDR3 DNA is TGTGCCAGCAGTGTCGTTTCCGGAAAACTGTTTTTT.